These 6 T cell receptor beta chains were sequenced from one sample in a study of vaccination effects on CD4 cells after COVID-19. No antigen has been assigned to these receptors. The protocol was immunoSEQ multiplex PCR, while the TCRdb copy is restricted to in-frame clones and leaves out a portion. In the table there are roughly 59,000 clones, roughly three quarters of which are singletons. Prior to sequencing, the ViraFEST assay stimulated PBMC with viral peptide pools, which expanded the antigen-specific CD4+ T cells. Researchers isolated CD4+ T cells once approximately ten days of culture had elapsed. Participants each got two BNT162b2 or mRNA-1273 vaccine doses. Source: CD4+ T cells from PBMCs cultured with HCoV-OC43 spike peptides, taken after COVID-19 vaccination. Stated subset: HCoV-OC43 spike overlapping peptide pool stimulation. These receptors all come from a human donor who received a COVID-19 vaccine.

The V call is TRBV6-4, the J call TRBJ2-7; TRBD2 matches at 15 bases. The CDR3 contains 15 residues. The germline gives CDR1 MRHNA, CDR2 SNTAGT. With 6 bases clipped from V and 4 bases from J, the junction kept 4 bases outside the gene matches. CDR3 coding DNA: TGTGCCAGCAGGGGACTAGCGGGGGGATTATACGAGCAGTACGTC. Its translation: CASRGLAGGLYEQYV.

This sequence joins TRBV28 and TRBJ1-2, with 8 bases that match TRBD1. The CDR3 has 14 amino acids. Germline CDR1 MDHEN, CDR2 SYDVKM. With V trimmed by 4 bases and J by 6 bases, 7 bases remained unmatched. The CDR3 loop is CASSSLQGGNGYTF. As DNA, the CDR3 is TGTGCCAGCAGTTCTCTACAGGGGGGGAATGGCTACACCTTC.

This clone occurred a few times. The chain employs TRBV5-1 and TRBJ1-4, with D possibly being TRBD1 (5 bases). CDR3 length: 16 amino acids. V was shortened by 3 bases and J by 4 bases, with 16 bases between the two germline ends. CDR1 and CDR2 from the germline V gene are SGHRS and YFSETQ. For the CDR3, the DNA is TGCGCCAGCAGCTCCCGAGGGGACGGACATAATGAAAAACTGTTTTTT. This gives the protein CASSSRGDGHNEKLFF.

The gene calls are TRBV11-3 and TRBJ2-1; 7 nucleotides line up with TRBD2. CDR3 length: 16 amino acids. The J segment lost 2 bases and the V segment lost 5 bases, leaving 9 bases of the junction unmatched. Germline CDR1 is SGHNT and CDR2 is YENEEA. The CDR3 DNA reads TGTGCCAGCAGCCAAAGGGGCGCGGGGGCCTACAATGAGCAGTTCTTC. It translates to CASSQRGAGAYNEQFF. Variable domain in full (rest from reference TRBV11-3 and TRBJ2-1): EAGVVQSPRYKIIEKKQPVAFWCNPISGHNTLYWYLQNLGQGPELLIRYENEEAVDDSQLPKDRFSAERLKGVDSTLKIQPAELGDSAVYLCASSQRGAGAYNEQFFGPGTRLTVL.

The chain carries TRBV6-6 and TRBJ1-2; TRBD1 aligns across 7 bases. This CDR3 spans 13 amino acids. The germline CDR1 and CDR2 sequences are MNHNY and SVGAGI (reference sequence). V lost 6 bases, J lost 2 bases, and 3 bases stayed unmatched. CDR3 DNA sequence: TGTGCCAGCAGCCAGGACAGGAACTATGGCTACACCTTC. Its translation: CASSQDRNYGYTF.

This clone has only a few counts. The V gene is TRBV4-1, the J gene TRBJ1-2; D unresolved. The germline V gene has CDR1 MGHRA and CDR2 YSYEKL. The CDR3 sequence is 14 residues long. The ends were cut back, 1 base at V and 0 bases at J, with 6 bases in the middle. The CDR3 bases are TGCGCCAGCAGCCAAGTCAGCACTAACTATGGCTACACCTTC. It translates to CASSQVSTNYGYTF.